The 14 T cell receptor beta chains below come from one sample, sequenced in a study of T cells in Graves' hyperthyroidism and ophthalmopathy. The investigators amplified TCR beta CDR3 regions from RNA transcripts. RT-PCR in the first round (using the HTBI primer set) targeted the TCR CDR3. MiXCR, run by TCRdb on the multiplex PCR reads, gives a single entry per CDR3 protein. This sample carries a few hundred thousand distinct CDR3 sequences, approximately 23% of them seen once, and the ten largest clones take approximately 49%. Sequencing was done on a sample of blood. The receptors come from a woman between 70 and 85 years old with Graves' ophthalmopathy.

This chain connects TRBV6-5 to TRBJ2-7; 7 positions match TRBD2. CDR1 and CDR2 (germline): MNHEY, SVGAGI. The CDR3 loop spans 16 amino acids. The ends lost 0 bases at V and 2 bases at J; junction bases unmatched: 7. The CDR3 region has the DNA TGTGCCAGCAGTTACTCCCTTAGCGGGCCTACCTACGAGCAGTACTTC. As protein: CASSYSLSGPTYEQYF.

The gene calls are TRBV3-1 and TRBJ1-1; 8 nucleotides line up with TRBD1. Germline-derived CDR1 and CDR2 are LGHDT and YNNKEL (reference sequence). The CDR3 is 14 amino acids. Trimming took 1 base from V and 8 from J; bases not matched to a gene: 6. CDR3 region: CASSQAHAGGEAFF. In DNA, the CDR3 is TGTGCCAGCAGCCAAGCCCATGCAGGGGGCGAAGCTTTCTTT.

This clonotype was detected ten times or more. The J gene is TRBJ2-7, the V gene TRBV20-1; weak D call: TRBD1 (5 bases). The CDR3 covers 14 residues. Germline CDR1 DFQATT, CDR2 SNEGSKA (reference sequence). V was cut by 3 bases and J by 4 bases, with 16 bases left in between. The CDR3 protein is CSARGRVAEYEQYF. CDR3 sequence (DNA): TGCAGTGCTAGGGGCAGGGTTGCTGAGTACGAGCAGTACTTC.

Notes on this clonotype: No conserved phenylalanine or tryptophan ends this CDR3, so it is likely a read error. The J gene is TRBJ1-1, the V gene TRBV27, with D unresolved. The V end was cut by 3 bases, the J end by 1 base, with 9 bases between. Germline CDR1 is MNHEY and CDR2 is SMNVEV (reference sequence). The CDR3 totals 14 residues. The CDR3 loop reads CASSLRPQNTEAFL. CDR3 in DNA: TGTGCCAGCAGTTTGAGACCCCAGAACACTGAAGCTTTCCTT.

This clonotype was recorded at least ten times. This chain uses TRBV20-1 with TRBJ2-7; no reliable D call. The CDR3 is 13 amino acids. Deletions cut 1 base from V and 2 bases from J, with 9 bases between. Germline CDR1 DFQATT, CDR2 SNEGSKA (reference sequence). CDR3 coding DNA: TGCAGTGCTAGAGGGACGGAACCCTACGAGCAGTACTTC. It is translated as CSARGTEPYEQYF.

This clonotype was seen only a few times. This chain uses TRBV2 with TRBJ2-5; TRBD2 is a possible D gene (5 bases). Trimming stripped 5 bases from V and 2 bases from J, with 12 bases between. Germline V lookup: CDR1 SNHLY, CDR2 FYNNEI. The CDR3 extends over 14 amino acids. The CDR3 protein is CASSIFGIQETQYF. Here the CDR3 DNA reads TGTGCCAGCAGTATCTTCGGGATTCAAGAGACCCAGTACTTC.

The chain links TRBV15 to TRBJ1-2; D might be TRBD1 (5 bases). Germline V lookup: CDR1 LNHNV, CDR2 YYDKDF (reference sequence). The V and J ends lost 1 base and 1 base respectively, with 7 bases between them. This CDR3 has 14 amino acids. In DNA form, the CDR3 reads TGTGCCACCAGCAGAGGGGGGTTTAACTATGGCTACACCTTC. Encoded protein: CATSRGGFNYGYTF.

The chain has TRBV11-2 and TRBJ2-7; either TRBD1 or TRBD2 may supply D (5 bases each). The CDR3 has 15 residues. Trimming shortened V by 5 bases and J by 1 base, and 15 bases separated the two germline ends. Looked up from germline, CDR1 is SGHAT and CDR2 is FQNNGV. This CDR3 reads CASSPPGTASYEQYF. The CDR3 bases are TGTGCCAGCAGCCCCCCCGGGACGGCTTCCTACGAGCAGTACTTC.

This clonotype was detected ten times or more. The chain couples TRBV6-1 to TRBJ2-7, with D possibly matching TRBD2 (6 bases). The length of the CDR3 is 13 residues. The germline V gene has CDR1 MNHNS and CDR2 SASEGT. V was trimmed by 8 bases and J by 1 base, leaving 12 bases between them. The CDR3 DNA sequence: TGTGCCAGCGGCGGGACCTTATCCTACGAGCAGTACTTC. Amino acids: CASGGTLSYEQYF.

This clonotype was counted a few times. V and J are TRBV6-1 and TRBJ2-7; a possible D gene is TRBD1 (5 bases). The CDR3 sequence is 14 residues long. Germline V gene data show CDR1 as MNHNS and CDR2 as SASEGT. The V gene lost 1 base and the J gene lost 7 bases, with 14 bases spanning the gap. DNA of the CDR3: TGTGCCAGCAGTGAAGATCAGGGAACGGAGGAGCAGTACTTC. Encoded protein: CASSEDQGTEEQYF.

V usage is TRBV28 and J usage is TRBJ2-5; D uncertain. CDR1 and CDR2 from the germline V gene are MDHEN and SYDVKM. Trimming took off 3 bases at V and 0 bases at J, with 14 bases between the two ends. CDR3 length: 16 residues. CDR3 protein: CASSFWQSEDQETQYF. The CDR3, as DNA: TGTGCCAGCAGTTTTTGGCAGAGCGAGGACCAAGAGACCCAGTACTTC.

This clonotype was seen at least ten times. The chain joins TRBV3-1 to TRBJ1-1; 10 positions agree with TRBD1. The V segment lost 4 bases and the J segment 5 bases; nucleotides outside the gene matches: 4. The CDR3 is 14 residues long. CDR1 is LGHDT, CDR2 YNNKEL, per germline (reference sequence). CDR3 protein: CASSLGQGKTEAFF. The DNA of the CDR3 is TGTGCCAGCAGCCTGGGACAGGGGAAAACTGAAGCTTTCTTT.

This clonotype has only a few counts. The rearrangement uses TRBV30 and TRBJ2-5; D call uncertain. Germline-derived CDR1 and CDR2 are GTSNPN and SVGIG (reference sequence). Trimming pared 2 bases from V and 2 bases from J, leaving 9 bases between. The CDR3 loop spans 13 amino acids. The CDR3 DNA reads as TGTGCCTGGAGTCGGTTACGACAAGAGACCCAGTACTTC. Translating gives CAWSRLRQETQYF.

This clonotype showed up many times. CDR3 sequence: CASSLGRPGQGVNSPLHF. The CDR3 coding sequence is TGTGCCAGCAGCCTGGGGCGGCCGGGACAGGGAGTCAATTCACCCCTCCACTTT. The chain combines TRBV5-8 with TRBJ1-6; 9 positions agree with TRBD1. Germline loops: CDR1 SGHTS, CDR2 YDEGEE. V was pared by 4 bases and J by 7 bases, with 15 bases of the junction left unmatched. This CDR3 region has 18 residues. Together with reference TRBV5-8 and TRBJ1-6, the CDR3 gives the full variable domain: EAGVTQSPTHLIKTRGQQATLRCSPISGHTSVYWYQQALGLGLQFLLWYDEGEERNRGNFPPRFSGRQFPNYSSELNVNALELEDSALYLCASSLGRPGQGVNSPLHFGNGTRLTVT.